A single sample gave rise to the 17 T cell receptor beta chains below, sequenced in a study of cytomegalovirus exposure and HLA in healthy donors. 60 Vbeta and 13 Jbeta primers were used in PCR. The method was immunoSEQ multiplex PCR; TCRdb's version includes in-frame clones alone and lacks a portion of them. The profile covers under 200,000 clones, with about four fifths appearing a single time and over 12% taken by the ten largest. The specimen was PBMCs. These receptors were obtained from a woman aged 25 to 39 in good health and CMV-seropositive.

The genes are TRBV5-6 and TRBJ2-3; a weak D match, TRBD2 (7 bases). Trimming shortened V by 2 bases and J by 0 bases, and 19 bases separated the two germline ends. This CDR3 comprises 18 residues. CDR1 SGHDT and CDR2 YYEEEE come from the germline V gene. The CDR3 bases are TGTGCCAGCAGCTTTGTTCGGGGGGCCTACCCTAGCACAGATACGCAGTATTTT. It yields the protein CASSFVRGAYPSTDTQYF.

The chain uses TRBV5-4 and TRBJ2-5, with 7 positions matching TRBD1. Germline CDR1 is SGHNT and CDR2 is YYREEE (reference sequence). This CDR3 is 14 amino acids long. The J segment lost 3 bases and the V segment lost 4 bases, leaving 6 bases of the junction unmatched. CDR3 sequence (DNA): TGTGCCAGCAGCGGGGGCGGACAGGAAGAGACCCAGTACTTC. Residues: CASSGGGQEETQYF.

In its sample, this clone was seen once. V usage is TRBV7-9 and J usage is TRBJ2-7, with D maybe TRBD1 (5 bases). This CDR3 has 17 residues. V lost 1 base and J 1 base, leaving 17 bases between the germline ends. Germline-derived CDR1 and CDR2 are SEHNR and FQNEAQ (reference sequence). CDR3 nucleotide sequence: TGTGCCAGCAGCTTAGTCTTAAACCGACAGAAGTCCTACGAGCAGTACTTC. This codes for CASSLVLNRQKSYEQYF.

The chain employs TRBV28 and TRBJ1-1; D is unclear. There are 15 residues in the CDR3. The V and J ends lost 8 bases and 4 bases respectively, with 20 bases between them. Germline V gives CDR1 MDHEN, CDR2 SYDVKM. The CDR3 bases are TGTGCCAGCCACCGGCCGGACGGGGAGGGCACTGAAGCTTTCTTT. Translating it yields CASHRPDGEGTEAFF.

This chain links TRBV30 with TRBJ2-1, with D perhaps TRBD2 (6 bases). V dropped 4 bases and J dropped 5 bases, with 18 bases sitting between them. CDR1 is GTSNPN and CDR2 is SVGIG in the germline V gene (reference sequence). The CDR3 consists of 15 residues. This chain's CDR3 is CAWMGTGATHNEQFF. The CDR3 DNA is TGTGCCTGGATGGGCACGGGAGCTACCCACAATGAGCAGTTCTTC.

The chain's CDR3 is CASSPGTSGITYF. The DNA for the CDR3 is TGTGCCAGCAGCCCCGGGACTAGCGGGATTACGTATTTT. The rearrangement uses TRBV7-2 and TRBJ2-3; TRBD2 agrees at 13 bases. The CDR3 length is 13 residues. Germline loops: CDR1 SGHTA, CDR2 FQGNSA. Trimming took 5 bases from V and 14 from J; bases not matched to a gene: 7. Full variable domain (outside the CDR3, taken from reference TRBV7-2 and TRBJ2-3): GAGVSQSPSNKVTEKGKDVELRCDPISGHTALYWYRQSLGQGLEFLIYFQGNSAPDKSGLPSDRFSAERTGGSVSTLTIQRTQQEDSAVYLCASSPGTSGITYFGPGTRLTVL.

This clone was observed a handful of times. The chain links TRBV7-2 to TRBJ2-7; maybe TRBD1 (6 bases). Trimming removed 7 bases at V and 0 bases at J, with 13 bases between. The CDR3 totals 14 residues. In germline, CDR1 is SGHTA, CDR2 FQGNSA. CDR3 residues: CASTQGSNSYEQYF. The CDR3 DNA is TGTGCCAGCACCCAGGGGAGTAACTCCTACGAGCAGTACTTC.

In DNA form, the CDR3 reads TGTGCCAGCTTGGCGGGAGGGAGCGAGCAGTACTTC. Translation: CASLAGGSEQYF. The chain employs TRBV2 and TRBJ2-7, with TRBD2 identical over 9 bases. CDR3 length equals 12 residues. Trimming removed 8 bases from V and 6 bases from J; junction bases left unmatched: 5. In germline, CDR1 is SNHLY, CDR2 FYNNEI.

V gene TRBV5-1 combines with J gene TRBJ2-2; 8 bases line up with TRBD2. V lost 4 bases to trimming and J lost 4 bases; unmatched junction nucleotides: 12. The V gene's germline CDR1 is SGHRS and CDR2 YFSETQ. The CDR3 runs 17 residues. CDR3 DNA sequence: TGCGCCAGCAGCACGACCGGGGGGGGGCTCGGCACCGGGGAGCTGTTTTTT. It encodes CASSTTGGGLGTGELFF.

The chain uses TRBV7-2 and TRBJ2-7; 7 nucleotides agree with TRBD2. The CDR3 contains 16 residues. Germline values: CDR1 SGHTA, CDR2 FQGNSA. V lost 2 bases and J lost 3; bases outside the gene matches: 10. The DNA for the CDR3 is TGTGCCAGCAGCTTATCCCTTAGCGGGCTGGGCTACGAGCAGTACTTC. Protein product: CASSLSLSGLGYEQYF.

The CDR3 nucleotides read TGTGCCAGCAGTGAATTAGCGGGGATGTACAATGAGCAGTTCTTC. The encoded protein is CASSELAGMYNEQFF. This chain joins TRBV6-4 and TRBJ2-1, with 8 bases lining up with TRBD2. Trimming at V came to 3 bases and at J to 4 bases, leaving 5 bases not matched to a gene. Germline V gives CDR1 MRHNA, CDR2 SNTAGT. The CDR3 spans 15 residues.

The rearrangement uses TRBV7-2 and TRBJ2-1; 7 bases are shared with TRBD1. Germline CDR1 is SGHTA and CDR2 is FQGNSA. V shed 4 bases and J 1 base; nucleotides not matched to a gene: 4. CDR3 length: 15 residues. The CDR3, as DNA: TGTGCCAGCAGCTCCGACAGGGAATCCTACAATGAGCAGTTCTTC. It codes for CASSSDRESYNEQFF.

The rearrangement joins TRBV4-2 to TRBJ2-1; TRBD2 agrees at 8 bases. The V gene's germline CDR1 is LGHNA and CDR2 YNFKEQ. CDR3 size: 17 residues. Trimming removed 0 bases from V and 9 bases from J; junction bases left unmatched: 13. The CDR3 sequence is CASSQDQTSETWGEQFF. CDR3 nucleotide sequence: TGTGCCAGCAGCCAAGATCAGACTAGCGAAACCTGGGGTGAGCAGTTCTTC.

The rearrangement uses TRBV27 and TRBJ1-6, with a weak D call TRBD1 (6 bases). The CDR3 has 15 residues. Deletions cut 5 bases from V and 10 bases from J, with 18 bases between. Germline values: CDR1 MNHEY, CDR2 SMNVEV (reference sequence). The CDR3 reads CASSPFGAGVSPLHF. The CDR3 DNA reads TGTGCCAGCAGTCCCTTCGGGGCAGGGGTGTCACCCCTCCACTTT.

The chain carries TRBV6-5 and TRBJ1-1; D remains unclear. The ends were cut back, 7 bases at V and 1 base at J, with 10 bases in the middle. This CDR3 has 13 residues. CDR1 MNHEY and CDR2 SVGAGI come from the germline V gene. The CDR3 is CASKVHRNTEAFF. Here the CDR3 DNA reads TGTGCCAGCAAAGTACACAGGAACACTGAAGCTTTCTTT.

This clone was picked up one time. This sequence joins TRBV11-1 and TRBJ1-4; D may be TRBD1 (5 bases). Trimming removed 5 bases from V and 6 bases from J, with 13 bases in between. Germline values: CDR1 SGHAT, CDR2 FQDESV (reference sequence). CDR3 length: 14 residues. The CDR3 region has the DNA TGTGCCAGCAGCCTAGGGGCGGGAGATGAAAAACTGTTTTTT. Amino acids: CASSLGAGDEKLFF.

This clone was picked up a small number of times. The chain recombines TRBV7-9 with TRBJ2-1, with 8 positions matching TRBD2. The trim removed 3 bases at V and 4 bases at J, leaving 8 bases unmatched. The CDR3 covers 16 residues. Germline V gene lookup returns CDR1 SEHNR and CDR2 FQNEAQ (reference sequence). The CDR3 loop reads CASSFGLAGIYNEQFF. The DNA for the CDR3 is TGTGCCAGCAGCTTCGGATTAGCGGGAATTTACAATGAGCAGTTCTTC.